Shown below are 22 T cell receptor beta chains from a single sample sequenced in a study of blood T cell repertoires in COVID-19. Measured with immunoSEQ multiplex PCR; TCRdb has only the in-frame clones, and not every one. Of around 150,000 clones in the sample, 80% to 90% are singletons; the top ten hold around 20%. Material for sequencing was peripheral blood. These receptors all come from a woman of 80 years or more with acute or convalescent COVID-19.

The V gene is TRBV5-1, the J gene TRBJ2-1; 8 bases are a match to TRBD1. This CDR3 contains 18 residues. Germline loops: CDR1 SGHRS, CDR2 YFSETQ. V was clipped by 2 bases and J by 7 bases; unmatched bases: 17. The CDR3 here is CASSFLPSLTGAVNEQFF. The CDR3 DNA is TGCGCCAGCAGCTTTCTCCCATCCTTGACAGGGGCGGTGAATGAGCAGTTCTTC.

This chain uses TRBV21-1 with TRBJ2-2; TRBD1, the D gene given by the table, was not confirmed from the DNA. TRBV21-1 is designated a pseudogene. The CDR3 length is 13 residues. The CDR3, as DNA: TGTGCCAGCAGCAAAACATATAACGGGGAGCTGTTTTTT. Amino acid sequence: CASSKTYNGELFF.

The CDR3 region is CASSGAGGPSHEQFF. Here the CDR3 DNA reads TGTGCCAGCAGCGGGGCGGGAGGGCCATCGCATGAGCAGTTCTTC. The chain combines TRBV28 with TRBJ2-1; the match to TRBD2 covers 9 bases. Losses at the gene ends were 6 bases for V and 8 bases for J; bases not matched to a gene: 11. The germline CDR1 and CDR2 sequences are MDHEN and SYDVKM. The CDR3 length is 15 residues.

This clone was counted only a few times. The rearrangement uses TRBV5-1 and TRBJ1-2; TRBD1 agrees at 8 bases. The CDR3 is 14 amino acids. Per germline, CDR1 SGHRS and CDR2 YFSETQ. Losses at the gene ends were 0 bases for V and 9 bases for J; bases not matched to a gene: 7. The CDR3: CASSLEGQGARYTF. CDR3 bases: TGCGCCAGCAGCTTGGAAGGACAGGGAGCGCGCTACACCTTC.

V is TRBV5-4 and J is TRBJ2-1; D not certain. V was shortened by 4 bases and J by 4 bases, with 6 bases between the two germline ends. Per germline, CDR1 SGHNT and CDR2 YYREEE (reference sequence). There are 12 residues in the CDR3. CDR3 bases: TGTGCCAGCAGCCTAAGTTACAATGAGCAGTTCTTC. Amino acids: CASSLSYNEQFF.

This chain links TRBV18 with TRBJ2-1; 9 bases map to TRBD1. The germline CDR1 and CDR2 sequences are KGHSH and LQKENI. V shed 2 bases and J 1 base; nucleotides not matched to a gene: 6. There are 17 residues in the CDR3. The CDR3 DNA reads TGTGCCAGCTCACCAAGGGGGACAGGGAGGTCCTACAATGAGCAGTTCTTC. It encodes CASSPRGTGRSYNEQFF.

As DNA, the CDR3 is TGTGCCAGCAGTTCACATAGCCCAGAGACCCAGTACTTC. This encodes CASSSHSPETQYF. The rearrangement joins TRBV12-3 or TRBV12-4 to TRBJ2-5; D unclear. The CDR3 covers 13 residues. V lost 4 bases and J lost 4, with 10 bases in between.

This clone was counted ten times or more. V is TRBV27 and J is TRBJ2-2; 11 nucleotides agree with TRBD1. Germline V CDR1 and CDR2: MNHEY, SMNVEV (reference sequence). The CDR3 has 15 amino acids. V shed 6 bases and J 6 bases; nucleotides not matched to a gene: 6. The CDR3 here is CASRADRGRAGELFF. The CDR3 nucleotides are TGTGCCAGCAGAGCGGACAGGGGGCGGGCCGGGGAGCTGTTTTTT.

The chain recombines TRBV4-2 with TRBJ2-7; TRBD2 matches at 9 bases. V shed 1 base, J shed 7 bases, and the junction held 11 bases outside the gene matches. CDR1 and CDR2 (germline): LGHNA, YNFKEQ. The CDR3 runs 16 residues. The CDR3, as DNA: TGTGCCAGCAGCCAAGGGTCAACTAGCGGGCGGAGGGAGCAGTACTTC. Translating it yields CASSQGSTSGRREQYF.

This chain uses TRBV24-1 with TRBJ2-1; D unclear. V was clipped by 3 bases and J by 0 bases, with 11 bases between them. The CDR3 sequence is 16 residues long. The germline gives CDR1 KGHDR, CDR2 SFDVKD. In nucleotides, the CDR3 is TGTGCCACCAGTGATCGAGGCGCTAGCTCCTACAATGAGCAGTTCTTC. Translation gives CATSDRGASSYNEQFF.

This clone was detected only once. The rearrangement uses TRBV10-2 and TRBJ2-2; tentative D call: TRBD1 (6 bases). Looked up from germline, CDR1 is WSHSY and CDR2 is SAAADI. CDR3 length equals 13 residues. The V and J ends lost 5 bases and 6 bases respectively, with 10 bases between them. CDR3 nucleotides: TGCGCCAGCAGTCCTACAGGGCCCGGGGAGCTGTTTTTT. It yields the protein CASSPTGPGELFF.

The V call is TRBV2, the J call TRBJ2-7, with TRBD1 matching over 9 bases. Germline CDR1 and CDR2: SNHLY and FYNNEI. The CDR3 contains 14 residues. V shed 9 bases and J 6 bases; nucleotides not matched to a gene: 12. The CDR3 region has the DNA TGTGCCAGTCTCTCCCGGGACAGGGTTACCGAGCAGTACTTC. Its translation is CASLSRDRVTEQYF.

The V and J genes are TRBV5-1 and TRBJ2-4; 11 bases line up with TRBD2. V was clipped by 4 bases and J by 0 bases; unmatched bases: 3. Germline V lookup: CDR1 SGHRS, CDR2 YFSETQ. This CDR3 has 16 amino acids. CDR3: CASSQGLAVAKNIQYF. DNA of the CDR3: TGCGCCAGCAGCCAGGGACTAGCGGTAGCCAAAAACATTCAGTACTTC.

This sequence joins TRBV19 and TRBJ2-3; 9 bases line up with TRBD1. V gave up 0 bases and J gave up 0 bases; unmatched junction bases: 10. The CDR3 is 19 amino acids. Per germline, CDR1 LNHDA and CDR2 SQIVND (reference sequence). The CDR3 DNA reads TGTGCCAGTAGTATAGACTCGCTTCGAGGGACAGGGAGCACAGATACGCAGTATTTT. Protein product: CASSIDSLRGTGSTDTQYF.

The sample holds one count of this clone. The chain joins TRBV18 to TRBJ1-1; D unclear. The CDR3 totals 16 residues. Looked up from germline, CDR1 is KGHSH and CDR2 is LQKENI. V shed 0 bases and J shed 5 bases, with 16 bases lying between them. The DNA of the CDR3 is TGTGCCAGCTCACCACCGAGGGTGACCCGGGGTACTGAAGCTTTCTTT. It codes for CASSPPRVTRGTEAFF.

The chain combines TRBV24-1 with TRBJ1-5; D possibly corresponds to TRBD1 (6 bases). The CDR3 spans 14 residues. The ends were cut back, 4 bases at V and 7 bases at J, with 13 bases in the middle. The germline V gene has CDR1 KGHDR and CDR2 SFDVKD. CDR3 in DNA: TGTGCCACCAGTGAACAGGGTACGGAACAGCCCCAGCATTTT. Translating gives CATSEQGTEQPQHF.

A word on this clone: The conserved phenylalanine or tryptophan normally closing the CDR3 is absent here, so this likely arose from a read error. The DNA is omitted, as the CDR3 cannot be located on it reliably, and the CDR3 follows TCRdb's listing. CDR3 region: CASSAETSLVY. V gene TRBV18 combines with J gene TRBJ2-7; the listed D gene, TRBD2, was not tested against the DNA. Germline V CDR1 and CDR2: KGHSH, LQKENI. The CDR3 spans 11 residues, counting both ends.

The V and J genes are TRBV4-1 and TRBJ1-5; D might be TRBD1 (5 bases). The CDR3 runs 15 residues. Between the trimmed V and J ends, which lost 0 bases and 7 bases, there was a span of 13 bases. In germline, CDR1 is MGHRA, CDR2 YSYEKL. The CDR3 nucleotides are TGCGCCAGCAGCCAAGATGGGGCCAGGGTACAGCCCCAGCATTTT. Its protein product is CASSQDGARVQPQHF.

The rearrangement joins TRBV6-2 or TRBV6-3 to TRBJ2-3; 7 nucleotides align to TRBD2. The germline CDR1 and CDR2 sequences are MNHEY and SVGEGT. The V and J ends lost 0 bases and 13 bases, in that order; junction bases with no gene match: 4. The CDR3 has 12 amino acids. The CDR3 DNA is TGTGCCAGCAGTTACTCGGACCGGGGGGAGTATTTT. This encodes CASSYSDRGEYF.

The genes are TRBV5-4 and TRBJ1-2; no reliable D call. The CDR3 is 14 amino acids. V lost 4 bases, J lost 6 bases, and 16 bases lay in between. Germline V CDR1 and CDR2: SGHNT, YYREEE (reference sequence). CDR3 nucleotides: TGTGCCAGCAGCCCGCGGACCGGAGGAGATGGCTACACCTTC. It is translated as CASSPRTGGDGYTF.

This clone was recorded only once. The genes are TRBV28 and TRBJ1-2, with 7 bases lining up with TRBD1. The V and J ends lost 2 bases and 8 bases, in that order; junction bases with no gene match: 5. The CDR3 is 13 residues long. CDR1 and CDR2 (germline): MDHEN, SYDVKM. CDR3 nucleotide sequence: TGTGCCAGCAGTTTAAGGGGGCGCCACGGCTACACCTTC. It is translated as CASSLRGRHGYTF.

The chain links TRBV5-1 to TRBJ2-2; 10 bases map to TRBD1. V lost 4 bases and J lost 6; bases outside the gene matches: 3. This CDR3 has 14 amino acids. Germline CDR1 SGHRS, CDR2 YFSETQ. The CDR3: CASSGTGEAGELFF. In nucleotides, the CDR3 is TGCGCCAGCAGCGGGACAGGGGAGGCCGGGGAGCTGTTTTTT.